These 29 T cell receptor beta chains originate from one sample sequenced in a study of T-cell reconstitution after alpha-beta-depleted transplantation in children (dated by TCRdb to the mid-2010s). The treatment or condition label corresponds to: allogeneic hematopoietic cell transplantation with graft depleted of TCRalphabeta T cells and CD19 B cells. The library was made by PCR. Instrument used: Illumina HiSeq 2500. TCR library preparation used molecular barcoding, with unique molecular identifiers applied to normalize quantification of the TCRbeta repertoire. In-frame beta chains were kept once TCRdb had trimmed the public reads at Q25 with fastp and called clones with MiXCR. Identical CDR3 proteins give one entry, which carries the most common genes and DNA. This sample holds about 77,000 distinct CDR3 sequences; about a sixth were observed only once. Roughly half of the sample rests with the top ten.

The input for sequencing was PBMCs, mostly from graft donor cells, taken 360 days after TCRalphabeta/CD19-depleted stem cell transplant. The receptors shown here come from a male patient between 2 and 10 years old who had a stem cell transplant for acute lymphoblastic leukemia, so the T cells may come from the graft donor.

This clonotype has a handful of counts. The chain recombines TRBV20-1 with TRBJ1-2, with TRBD1 matching 8 bases. Looked up from germline, CDR1 is DFQATT and CDR2 is SNEGSKA (reference sequence). This CDR3 has 13 amino acids. V was clipped by 6 bases and J by 3 bases; unmatched bases: 6. The CDR3 here is CSATQGADYGYTF. DNA for the CDR3: TGCAGTGCGACCCAGGGGGCTGACTATGGCTACACCTTC.

This clonotype was picked up a small number of times. CDR3 residues: CASSSGLAGETQYF. The CDR3 nucleotides are TGCGCCAGCAGCTCGGGACTAGCGGGAGAGACCCAGTACTTC. V gene TRBV5-1 combines with J gene TRBJ2-5, with 12 bases aligning to TRBD2. Germline V gene sequence: CDR1 SGHRS, CDR2 YFSETQ. The trim removed 3 bases at V and 4 bases at J, leaving 1 base unmatched. The CDR3 covers 14 residues.

This clonotype has only a few counts. The rearrangement links TRBV11-2 to TRBJ2-2; D is possibly TRBD2 (5 bases). From germline, CDR1 is SGHAT and CDR2 FQNNGV. V was trimmed by 2 bases and J by 4 bases, leaving 8 bases between them. The CDR3 consists of 14 residues. CDR3 bases: TGTGCCAGCAGCTTATCCCGGGGCACCGGGGAGCTGTTTTTT. This gives the protein CASSLSRGTGELFF.

The V and J genes are TRBV5-1 and TRBJ2-7; D gene ambiguous. This CDR3 has 15 residues. Trimming shortened V by 4 bases and J by 0 bases, and 14 bases separated the two germline ends. Looked up from germline, CDR1 is SGHRS and CDR2 is YFSETQ. This CDR3 reads CASSPLQASSYEQYF. The CDR3 DNA follows: TGCGCCAGCAGCCCGCTCCAGGCGAGCTCCTACGAGCAGTACTTC.

This sequence joins TRBV7-9 and TRBJ1-1; D not resolved. V lost 3 bases to trimming and J lost 5 bases, with 7 bases between them. Germline V gene sequence: CDR1 SEHNR, CDR2 FQNEAQ (reference sequence). This CDR3 region has 12 residues. This chain's CDR3 is CASSFIGTEAFF. CDR3 in DNA: TGTGCCAGCAGCTTTATCGGGACTGAAGCTTTCTTT.

This clonotype was detected a few times. The chain has TRBV12-3 or TRBV12-4 and TRBJ2-7; D is uncertain. The CDR3 is 12 residues long. With 5 bases removed from V and 3 bases from J, the gap between germline ends came to 8 bases. The CDR3 region is CASSRSLYEQYF. CDR3 nucleotides: TGTGCCAGCAGTCGAAGTCTCTACGAGCAGTACTTC.

The chain has TRBV29-1 and TRBJ2-5; TRBD2 might be the D (5 bases). The CDR3 has 14 amino acids. In germline, CDR1 is SQVTM, CDR2 ANQGSEA. Trimming shortened V by 1 base and J by 0 bases, and 9 bases separated the two germline ends. CDR3 protein: CSVEGRSNQETQYF. Here the CDR3 DNA reads TGCAGCGTTGAAGGGAGGAGCAACCAAGAGACCCAGTACTTC.

The chain employs TRBV5-5 and TRBJ2-7; 10 bases line up with TRBD1. This CDR3 is built from 18 residues. Germline CDR1 SGHKS, CDR2 YYEKEE (reference sequence). Germline trimming cut 5 bases from V and 2 bases from J; bases unmatched to any gene: 16. The CDR3 spells CASSYPDRGMWVPYEQYF. CDR3 nucleotide sequence: TGTGCCAGCAGTTATCCGGACAGGGGGATGTGGGTTCCCTACGAGCAGTACTTC.

The V gene is TRBV9, the J gene TRBJ2-1; D not resolved. This CDR3 comprises 16 residues. CDR1 is SGDLS and CDR2 is YYNGEE in the germline V gene. V lost 4 bases, J lost 4 bases, and 18 bases lay in between. This CDR3 is CASSTSGTLLYNEQFF. CDR3 nucleotide sequence: TGTGCCAGCAGCACCTCTGGTACACTCCTTTACAATGAGCAGTTCTTC.

This clonotype has ten or more counts. The chain joins TRBV30 to TRBJ1-2; D ambiguous. Germline V gives CDR1 GTSNPN, CDR2 SVGIG (reference sequence). The CDR3 length is 10 residues. V was clipped by 5 bases and J by 4 bases, with 5 bases between them. The CDR3 region is CAWASYGYTF. The CDR3 DNA reads TGTGCCTGGGCCAGCTATGGCTACACCTTC.

This clonotype was recorded many times. This rearrangement joins TRBV4-1 to TRBJ2-1; TRBD2 is a possible D gene (5 bases). Trimming shortened V by 4 bases and J by 7 bases, and 17 bases separated the two germline ends. This CDR3 contains 15 residues. The germline V gene has CDR1 MGHRA and CDR2 YSYEKL. This CDR3 reads CASSPREGLGNEQFF. The CDR3 DNA sequence: TGCGCCAGCAGCCCTCGAGAGGGCCTCGGAAATGAGCAGTTCTTC.

This clonotype has more than one count but fewer than ten. The chain has TRBV12-3 or TRBV12-4 and TRBJ1-1; D gene unclear. Trimming removed 2 bases at V and 8 bases at J, with 12 bases between. The CDR3 totals 13 residues. CDR3 in DNA: TGTGCCAGCAGTTTAAGTGTACGAGGAGAAGCTTTCTTT. Its protein product is CASSLSVRGEAFF.

The rearrangement links TRBV12-3 or TRBV12-4 to TRBJ2-1, with a weak D call TRBD2 (6 bases). CDR3 length equals 13 residues. V lost 10 bases and J 2 bases, leaving 12 bases between the germline ends. The CDR3 DNA sequence: TGTGCCACCCGGGAGCAGACCTACAATGAGCAGTTCTTC. This gives the protein CATREQTYNEQFF.

This chain links TRBV4-2 with TRBJ2-7, with D maybe TRBD2 (5 bases). Germline CDR1 and CDR2: LGHNA and YNFKEQ. V was trimmed by 1 base and J by 5 bases, leaving 15 bases between them. This CDR3 has 15 amino acids. The CDR3 loop is CASSQGAGNLDEQYF. CDR3 in DNA: TGTGCCAGCAGCCAAGGGGCCGGGAATCTGGACGAGCAGTACTTC.

This clonotype came up many times. V gene TRBV20-1 combines with J gene TRBJ2-1; D perhaps matches TRBD2 (5 bases). This CDR3 region has 14 residues. Germline CDR1 DFQATT, CDR2 SNEGSKA (reference sequence). Trimming left V 4 bases short and J 4 bases short, with 14 bases between. The CDR3 nucleotides read TGCAGTGCTAAGCGGAGGCGAGAATACAATGAGCAGTTCTTC. It specifies CSAKRRREYNEQFF.

The J gene is TRBJ2-1, the V gene TRBV6-6, with 7 bases lining up with TRBD2. This CDR3 region has 12 residues. In germline, CDR1 is MNHNY, CDR2 SVGAGI (reference sequence). The V segment lost 2 bases and the J segment 15 bases; nucleotides outside the gene matches: 7. CDR3 bases: TGTGCCAGCAGTTACGGGACTACTGGGCCGTTCTTC. Encoded protein: CASSYGTTGPFF.

This clonotype has just a few counts. The chain carries TRBV12-3 or TRBV12-4 and TRBJ2-4; the match to TRBD2 covers 7 bases. Trimming removed 6 bases from V and 13 bases from J; junction bases left unmatched: 9. The CDR3 consists of 12 residues. The CDR3 loop is CASSPGLGRQYF. The CDR3 nucleotides read TGTGCCAGCAGCCCCGGACTAGGGAGGCAGTACTTC.

The chain couples TRBV6-1 to TRBJ2-3, with TRBD2 matching over 10 bases. CDR1 and CDR2 from the germline V gene are MNHNS and SASEGT. The CDR3 runs to 16 residues. V trimming: 6 bases; J trimming: 1 base; junction bases outside the gene matches: 7. CDR3 sequence: CASSSRTSGRTDTQYF. The DNA for the CDR3 is TGTGCCAGCAGCTCAAGGACTAGCGGTCGCACAGATACGCAGTATTTT.

This clonotype was seen a few times. This chain uses TRBV5-1 with TRBJ1-2; 9 bases map to TRBD1. Looked up from germline, CDR1 is SGHRS and CDR2 is YFSETQ. The CDR3 extends over 14 amino acids. V was pared by 2 bases and J by 6 bases, with 5 bases of the junction left unmatched. CDR3 sequence (DNA): TGCGCCAGCAGCTTCGGGACAGGGTTTAATGGCTACACCTTC. It specifies CASSFGTGFNGYTF.

This clonotype was counted only a few times. This chain uses TRBV2 with TRBJ2-7; 11 nucleotides match TRBD2. CDR3 length: 11 residues. Per germline, CDR1 SNHLY and CDR2 FYNNEI. The CDR3 bases are TGTACCGGGACTAGCGGCTACGAGCAGTACTTC. It codes for CTGTSGYEQYF.

This clonotype showed up just a few times. This chain links TRBV11-3 with TRBJ2-1, with D unresolved. Trimming pared 3 bases from V and 9 bases from J, leaving 12 bases between. CDR1 is SGHNT and CDR2 is YENEEA in the germline V gene. The CDR3 loop spans 13 amino acids. The CDR3 coding sequence is TGTGCCAGCAGCTTGTCCTTGGGCGGTGAGCAGTTCTTC. It is translated as CASSLSLGGEQFF.

This clonotype was counted between two and nine times. This sequence joins TRBV10-3 and TRBJ2-7; D is uncertain. The CDR3 contains 14 residues. From germline, CDR1 is ENHRY and CDR2 SYGVKD. The V gene lost 6 bases and the J gene lost 0 bases, with 12 bases spanning the gap. The CDR3 bases are TGTGCCATCAGGGACCGGTCGAGCTCCTACGAGCAGTACTTC. Its translation is CAIRDRSSSYEQYF.

The CDR3: CASSLIISGRVNNEQFF. The CDR3 bases are TGTGCCAGCAGCTTGATAATTAGTGGGAGGGTAAACAATGAGCAGTTCTTC. This chain joins TRBV5-6 and TRBJ2-1; TRBD2 matches 7 bases. The CDR3 length is 17 residues. The trim removed 1 base at V and 5 bases at J, leaving 12 bases unmatched. Germline loops: CDR1 SGHDT, CDR2 YYEEEE.

In regard to this clonotype: This sequence may be a read error, since a much larger clone differs from it by one base. This sequence joins TRBV4-2 and TRBJ2-1; no firm D call. Germline assignment: CDR1 LGHNA and CDR2 YNFKEQ. Trimming stripped 0 bases from V and 6 bases from J, with 9 bases between. This CDR3 region has 14 residues. The CDR3 DNA is TGTGCCAGCAGCCAAGAGGAAAGGCTCAATGAGCAGTTCTTC. This translates into CASSQEERLNEQFF.

This clonotype was recorded many times. The genes are TRBV5-6 and TRBJ2-7; TRBD1 agrees at 8 bases. This CDR3 comprises 13 residues. Looked up from germline, CDR1 is SGHDT and CDR2 is YYEEEE. J was trimmed by 6 bases and V by 1 base; bases with no gene match: 3. The CDR3 coding sequence is TGTGCCAGCAGCTTGCAGGGGGCACCCGAGCAGTACTTC. Translating it yields CASSLQGAPEQYF.

This clonotype was detected a few times. The chain is built from TRBV29-1 and TRBJ1-3; 9 nucleotides align to TRBD1. The CDR3 covers 15 residues. J was trimmed by 4 bases and V by 1 base; bases with no gene match: 5. CDR1 and CDR2 from the germline V gene are SQVTM and ANQGSEA. The CDR3 DNA is TGCAGCGTTGAAGTTAACAGGGGGCTCGGAAACACCATATATTTT. Its translation: CSVEVNRGLGNTIYF.

The genes are TRBV10-1 and TRBJ2-2, with unresolved D. Germline-derived CDR1 and CDR2 are WNHNN and SYGVQD (reference sequence). There are 13 residues in the CDR3. Trimming left V 3 bases short and J 4 bases short, with 6 bases between. For the CDR3, the DNA is TGCGCCAGCAGTGATAAGGTCACCGGGGAGCTGTTTTTT. It codes for CASSDKVTGELFF.

This clonotype was observed a few times. This chain links TRBV10-3 with TRBJ2-7; a possible D gene is TRBD2 (7 bases). Between the trimmed V and J ends, which lost 2 bases and 6 bases, there was a span of 11 bases. The CDR3 is 13 residues long. Per the germline V gene, CDR1 is ENHRY and CDR2 is SYGVKD. The CDR3 is CAISEMGGREQYF. The CDR3 DNA is TGTGCCATCAGTGAGATGGGGGGGCGCGAGCAGTACTTC.

J is TRBJ1-2 and V is TRBV27; D is possibly TRBD1 (5 bases). This CDR3 is built from 14 residues. Trimming took 1 base from V and 8 from J, leaving 14 bases between them. Germline values: CDR1 MNHEY, CDR2 SMNVEV (reference sequence). CDR3 bases: TGTGCCAGCAGTTTATTGGGTAGGGGAGAAGGCTACACCTTC. This gives the protein CASSLLGRGEGYTF.